The 15 T cell receptor beta chains listed next were all sequenced from one sample in a study of lung T cells in sarcoidosis with Löfgren's syndrome. From the reads, TCRdb called clonotypes with MiXCR, one entry per CDR3 protein. The table has 60,000 to 70,000 distinct CDR3 sequences, less than 25% seen once. The specimen sequenced was CD4+ T cells from PBMCs. These TCRs come from a human donor with sarcoidosis (Löfgren's syndrome or another form), or a control subject (not recorded which).

This clonotype showed up many times. The CDR3: CASSAPSYNSPLHF. In nucleotides, the CDR3 is TGTGCCAGCAGTGCCCCCTCCTATAATTCACCCCTCCACTTT. The V call is TRBV25-1, the J call TRBJ1-6; no definite D call. The germline V gene encodes CDR1 MGHDK and CDR2 SYGVNS. V was clipped by 4 bases and J by 0 bases, with 4 bases between them. The CDR3 runs 14 residues.

This clonotype was seen repeatedly, ten times or more. V usage is TRBV15 and J usage is TRBJ2-4, with 7 positions matching TRBD2. Germline V gene data show CDR1 as LNHNV and CDR2 as YYDKDF (reference sequence). J was trimmed by 0 bases and V by 1 base; bases with no gene match: 0. This CDR3 is 15 amino acids long. CDR3 nucleotide sequence: TGTGCCACCAGCAGAGGCGGGGGAGCCAAAAACATTCAGTACTTC. Translated, it gives CATSRGGGAKNIQYF.

The table lists this clonotype with many counts. CDR3 in amino acids: CASSSPRGAAYNEQFF. The CDR3 DNA reads TGTGCCAGCAGTTCCCCCAGGGGAGCTGCCTACAATGAGCAGTTCTTC. The chain carries TRBV28 and TRBJ2-1, with D possibly being TRBD1 (6 bases). Trimming pared 4 bases from V and 2 bases from J, leaving 15 bases between. The CDR3 loop spans 16 amino acids. In germline, CDR1 is MDHEN, CDR2 SYDVKM. Filled out from reference TRBV28 and TRBJ2-1, the complete variable domain reads DVKVTQSSRYLVKRTGEKVFLECVQDMDHENMFWYRQDPGLGLRLIYFSYDVKMKEKGDIPEGYSVSREKKERFSLILESASTNQTSMYLCASSSPRGAAYNEQFFGPGTRLTVL.

As to this clonotype: One end of the junction varies from germline; a read error may be responsible. The chain has TRBV11-2 and TRBJ1-2; D is unresolved. CDR3 size: 14 residues. Germline V gene lookup returns CDR1 SGHAT and CDR2 FQNNGV. CDR3 region: CASSSSDSNYDYTF. The CDR3 region has the DNA TGTGCCAGCAGCTCGTCCGATTCTAACTATGACTACACCTTC.

This clonotype was seen repeatedly, ten times or more. The rearrangement links TRBV14 to TRBJ1-1, with a possible D match to TRBD1 (5 bases). The CDR3 is 13 amino acids. V lost 4 bases, J lost 2 bases, and 8 bases lay in between. The germline CDR1 and CDR2 sequences are SGHDN and FVKESK. CDR3 bases: TGTGCCAGCAGCCCCAGGGAAAACACTGAAGCTTTCTTT. It codes for CASSPRENTEAFF. Filled out from reference TRBV14 and TRBJ1-1, the complete variable domain reads EAGVTQFPSHSVIEKGQTVTLRCDPISGHDNLYWYRRVMGKEIKFLLHFVKESKQDESGMPNNRFLAERTGGTYSTLKVQPAELEDSGVYFCASSPRENTEAFFGQGTRLTVV.

At least ten counts were recorded for this clonotype. The J gene is TRBJ2-3, the V gene TRBV12-3 or TRBV12-4; 9 bases agree with TRBD1. V trimming: 3 bases; J trimming: 4 bases; junction bases outside the gene matches: 14. The CDR3 is 18 amino acids. The CDR3 sequence: CASSLGQGLLTVPDTQYF. The CDR3 bases are TGTGCCAGCAGTTTGGGACAGGGCCTCCTTACTGTCCCAGATACGCAGTATTTT.

This clonotype was counted many times. V gene TRBV19 combines with J gene TRBJ2-3, with D possibly matching TRBD1 (5 bases). The germline CDR1 and CDR2 sequences are LNHDA and SQIVND (reference sequence). This CDR3 has 15 amino acids. V was clipped by 1 base and J by 5 bases, with 13 bases between them. The CDR3: CASSIGSGHRDTQYF. As DNA, the CDR3 is TGTGCCAGTAGTATAGGATCAGGGCACCGAGATACGCAGTATTTT.

This clonotype showed up many times. The J gene is TRBJ1-5, the V gene TRBV28; D is perhaps TRBD1 (6 bases). Germline V CDR1 and CDR2: MDHEN, SYDVKM. The CDR3 covers 13 residues. The ends were cut back, 6 bases at V and 5 bases at J, with 11 bases in the middle. This chain's CDR3 is CASRVRGDQPQHF. CDR3 DNA: TGTGCCAGCAGGGTCAGGGGAGATCAGCCCCAGCATTTT. Using reference TRBV28 and TRBJ1-5 for the parts outside the CDR3, the full variable domain is DVKVTQSSRYLVKRTGEKVFLECVQDMDHENMFWYRQDPGLGLRLIYFSYDVKMKEKGDIPEGYSVSREKKERFSLILESASTNQTSMYLCASRVRGDQPQHFGDGTRLSIL.

This clonotype was found a few times. The chain recombines TRBV19 with TRBJ1-2, with TRBD1 identical over 9 bases. J lost 10 bases, V lost 5 bases, and 5 bases had no gene match. This CDR3 has 12 residues. In germline, CDR1 is LNHDA, CDR2 SQIVND (reference sequence). Here the CDR3 DNA reads TGTGCCAGTAGTGTCCGGGACAGGGACTACACCTTC. Its translation: CASSVRDRDYTF.

On this clonotype: A much larger clone differs by one base, so this may be a read error. J is TRBJ1-5 and V is TRBV28; no firm D call. Germline lookup yields CDR1 MDHEN and CDR2 SYDVKM. The V and J ends lost 8 bases and 4 bases respectively, with 12 bases between them. The CDR3 length is 13 residues. CDR3 sequence: CASDIAGNQPQHF. DNA of the CDR3: TGTGCCAGCGACATCGCGGGAAATCAGCCCCAGCATTTT.

The chain recombines TRBV5-1 with TRBJ2-2; a possible D gene is TRBD1 (5 bases). The V gene lost 1 base and the J gene lost 4 bases, with 11 bases spanning the gap. CDR3 length: 15 residues. Germline CDR1 SGHRS, CDR2 YFSETQ. The CDR3 nucleotides are TGCGCCAGCAGCTTGCAAGGGGTAGGCACCGGGGAGCTGTTTTTT. As protein: CASSLQGVGTGELFF. Combining the CDR3 with reference TRBV5-1 and TRBJ2-2 gives the whole variable domain KAGVTQTPRYLIKTRGQQVTLSCSPISGHRSVSWYQQTPGQGLQFLFEYFSETQRNKGNFPGRFSGRQFSNSRSEMNVSTLELGDSALYLCASSLQGVGTGELFFGEGSRLTVL.

This clonotype has a handful of counts. The chain joins TRBV7-2 to TRBJ1-2; D may be TRBD1 (6 bases). The V end lost 5 bases, the J end lost 10 bases, and 17 bases lay between the germline ends. The CDR3 loop spans 13 amino acids. The germline V gene has CDR1 SGHTA and CDR2 FQGNSA. The CDR3 DNA reads as TGTGCCAGCAGCCCACAGGGTCCCCCTGCCTACACCTTC. Amino acid sequence: CASSPQGPPAYTF. Full variable domain (remainder filled in from reference TRBV7-2 and TRBJ1-2): GAGVSQSPSNKVTEKGKDVELRCDPISGHTALYWYRQSLGQGLEFLIYFQGNSAPDKSGLPSDRFSAERTGGSVSTLTIQRTQQEDSAVYLCASSPQGPPAYTFGSGTRLTVV.

This clonotype was counted only a few times. CDR3: CASSLGGLGVGTEAFF. DNA for the CDR3: TGCGCCAGCAGCTTGGGTGGCTTAGGAGTTGGCACTGAAGCTTTCTTT. This chain links TRBV5-1 with TRBJ1-1; the D is unclear. The germline CDR1 and CDR2 sequences are SGHRS and YFSETQ. The CDR3 contains 16 residues. V was shortened by 0 bases and J by 4 bases, with 16 bases between the two germline ends. The full variable domain, in which reference TRBV5-1 and TRBJ1-1 provide the parts outside the CDR3, is KAGVTQTPRYLIKTRGQQVTLSCSPISGHRSVSWYQQTPGQGLQFLFEYFSETQRNKGNFPGRFSGRQFSNSRSEMNVSTLELGDSALYLCASSLGGLGVGTEAFFGQGTRLTVV.

This clonotype was counted a few times. V and J are TRBV5-5 and TRBJ2-5; TRBD1 agrees at 10 bases. This CDR3 region has 18 residues. The germline CDR1 and CDR2 sequences are SGHKS and YYEKEE (reference sequence). V dropped 4 bases and J dropped 4; count of bases not matched to a gene: 16. The CDR3 DNA sequence: TGTGCCAGCAGCCCAATTCGATCGAGCGGGACAGGGGCAGAGACCCAGTACTTC. Translation: CASSPIRSSGTGAETQYF.

The chain joins TRBV5-4 to TRBJ2-1, with D maybe TRBD2 (5 bases). Trimming removed 0 bases at V and 0 bases at J, with 7 bases between. Germline loops: CDR1 SGHNT, CDR2 YYREEE (reference sequence). The CDR3 is 15 amino acids. CDR3 in amino acids: CASSLGRSSYNEQFF. CDR3 coding DNA: TGTGCCAGCAGCTTGGGGAGGAGCTCCTACAATGAGCAGTTCTTC.